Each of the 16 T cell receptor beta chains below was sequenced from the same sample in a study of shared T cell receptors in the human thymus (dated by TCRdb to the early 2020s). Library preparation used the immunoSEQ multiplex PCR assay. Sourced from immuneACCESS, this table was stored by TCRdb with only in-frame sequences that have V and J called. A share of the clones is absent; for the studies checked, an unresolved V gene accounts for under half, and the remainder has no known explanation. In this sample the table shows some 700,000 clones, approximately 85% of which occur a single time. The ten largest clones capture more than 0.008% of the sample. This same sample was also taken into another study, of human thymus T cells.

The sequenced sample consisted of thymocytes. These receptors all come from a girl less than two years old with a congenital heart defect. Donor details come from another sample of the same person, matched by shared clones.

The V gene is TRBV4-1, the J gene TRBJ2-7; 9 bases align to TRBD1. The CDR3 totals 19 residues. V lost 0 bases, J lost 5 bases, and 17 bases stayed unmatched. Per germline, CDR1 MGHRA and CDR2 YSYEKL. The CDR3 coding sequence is TGCGCCAGCAGCCAAGATATACACAGGGGGCGTGTTTACGTTGACGAGCAGTACTTC. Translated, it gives CASSQDIHRGRVYVDEQYF.

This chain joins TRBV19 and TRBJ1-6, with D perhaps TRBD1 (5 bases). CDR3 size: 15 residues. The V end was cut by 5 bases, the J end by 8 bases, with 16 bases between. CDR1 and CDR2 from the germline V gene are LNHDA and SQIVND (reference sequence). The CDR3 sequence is CASSPQSLTDSPLHF. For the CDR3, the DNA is TGTGCCAGTAGTCCACAATCACTGACAGATTCACCCCTCCACTTT.

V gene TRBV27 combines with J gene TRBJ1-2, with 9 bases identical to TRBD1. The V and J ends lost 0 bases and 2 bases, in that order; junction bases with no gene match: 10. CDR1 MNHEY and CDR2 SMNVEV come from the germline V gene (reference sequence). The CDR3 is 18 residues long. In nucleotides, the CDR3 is TGTGCCAGCAGTTTATCGCGTGGCCACGGACAGGGGAACTATGGCTACACCTTC. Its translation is CASSLSRGHGQGNYGYTF.

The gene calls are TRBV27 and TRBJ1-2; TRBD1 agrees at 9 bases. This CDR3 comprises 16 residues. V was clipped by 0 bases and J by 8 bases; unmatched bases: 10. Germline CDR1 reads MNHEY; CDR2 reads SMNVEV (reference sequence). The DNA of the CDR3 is TGTGCCAGCAGTTTATCAGGGACAGGGTCATTAGACGGCTACACCTTC. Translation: CASSLSGTGSLDGYTF.

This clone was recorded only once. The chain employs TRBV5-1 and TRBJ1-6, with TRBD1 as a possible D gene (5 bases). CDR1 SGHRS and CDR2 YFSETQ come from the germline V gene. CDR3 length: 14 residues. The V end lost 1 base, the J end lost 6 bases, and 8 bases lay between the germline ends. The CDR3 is CASSLPGFNSPLHF. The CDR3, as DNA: TGCGCCAGCAGCTTGCCAGGGTTTAATTCACCCCTCCACTTT.

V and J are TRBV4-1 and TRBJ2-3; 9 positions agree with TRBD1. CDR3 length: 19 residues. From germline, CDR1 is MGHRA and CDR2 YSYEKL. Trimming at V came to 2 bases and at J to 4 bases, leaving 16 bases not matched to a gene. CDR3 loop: CASSQLKGTGIRVPDTQYF. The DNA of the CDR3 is TGCGCCAGCAGCCAATTAAAAGGGACAGGGATACGGGTCCCAGATACGCAGTATTTT.

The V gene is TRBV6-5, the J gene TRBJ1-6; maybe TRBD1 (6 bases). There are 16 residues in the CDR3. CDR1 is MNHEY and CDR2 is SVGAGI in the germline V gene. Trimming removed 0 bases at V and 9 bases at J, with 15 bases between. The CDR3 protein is CASSYSGGQLASPLHF. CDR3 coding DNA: TGTGCCAGCAGTTACTCTGGAGGACAGTTAGCTTCACCCCTCCACTTT.

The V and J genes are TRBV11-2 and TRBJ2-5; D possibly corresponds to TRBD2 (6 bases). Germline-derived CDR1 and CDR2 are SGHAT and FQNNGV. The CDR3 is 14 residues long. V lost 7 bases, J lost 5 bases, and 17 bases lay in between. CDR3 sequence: CASTPMGRLETQYF. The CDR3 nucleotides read TGTGCCAGCACCCCGATGGGGAGGCTGGAGACCCAGTACTTC.

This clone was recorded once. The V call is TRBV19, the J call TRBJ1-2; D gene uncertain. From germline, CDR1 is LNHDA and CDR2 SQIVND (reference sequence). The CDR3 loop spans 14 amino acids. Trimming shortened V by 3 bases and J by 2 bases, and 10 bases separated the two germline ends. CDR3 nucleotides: TGTGCCAGTAGTATCGGCGAGGCAAACTATGGCTACACCTTC. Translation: CASSIGEANYGYTF. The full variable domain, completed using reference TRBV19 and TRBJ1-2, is DGGITQSPKYLFRKEGQNVTLSCEQNLNHDAMYWYRQDPGQGLRLIYYSQIVNDFQKGDIAEGYSVSREKKESFPLTVTSAQKNPTAFYLCASSIGEANYGYTFGSGTRLTVV.

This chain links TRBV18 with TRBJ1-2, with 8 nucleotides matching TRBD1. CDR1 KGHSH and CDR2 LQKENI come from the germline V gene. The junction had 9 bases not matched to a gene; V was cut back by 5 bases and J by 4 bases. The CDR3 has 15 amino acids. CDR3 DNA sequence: TGTGCCAGCTCATTACCCGGGACAGGACCCTATGGCTACACCTTC. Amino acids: CASSLPGTGPYGYTF.

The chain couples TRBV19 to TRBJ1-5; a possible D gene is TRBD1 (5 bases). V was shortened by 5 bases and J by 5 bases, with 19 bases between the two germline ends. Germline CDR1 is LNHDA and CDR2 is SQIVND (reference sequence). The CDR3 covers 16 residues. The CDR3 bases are TGTGCCAGTAGTCATTCCAGGGCGAGGAAGGATCAGCCCCAGCATTTT. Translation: CASSHSRARKDQPQHF. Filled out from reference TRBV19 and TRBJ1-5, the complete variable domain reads DGGITQSPKYLFRKEGQNVTLSCEQNLNHDAMYWYRQDPGQGLRLIYYSQIVNDFQKGDIAEGYSVSREKKESFPLTVTSAQKNPTAFYLCASSHSRARKDQPQHFGDGTRLSIL.

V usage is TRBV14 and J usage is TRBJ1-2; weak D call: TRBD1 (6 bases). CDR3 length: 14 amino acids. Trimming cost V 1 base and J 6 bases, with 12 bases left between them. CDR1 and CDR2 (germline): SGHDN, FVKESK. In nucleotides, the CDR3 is TGTGCCAGCAGCCAAGTAGAGGGGGATCATGGCTACACCTTC. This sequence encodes CASSQVEGDHGYTF.

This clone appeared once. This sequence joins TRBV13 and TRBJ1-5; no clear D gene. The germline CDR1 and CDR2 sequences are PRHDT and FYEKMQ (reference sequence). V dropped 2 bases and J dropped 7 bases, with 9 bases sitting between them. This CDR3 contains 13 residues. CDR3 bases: TGTGCCAGCAGCTTATCCCGGGTCCAGCCCCAGCATTTT. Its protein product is CASSLSRVQPQHF.

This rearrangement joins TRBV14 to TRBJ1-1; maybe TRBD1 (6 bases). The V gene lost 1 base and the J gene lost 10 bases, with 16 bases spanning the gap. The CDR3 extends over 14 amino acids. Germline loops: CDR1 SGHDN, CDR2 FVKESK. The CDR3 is CASSQAERGGGAFF. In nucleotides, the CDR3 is TGTGCCAGCAGCCAAGCGGAAAGAGGGGGGGGAGCTTTCTTT.

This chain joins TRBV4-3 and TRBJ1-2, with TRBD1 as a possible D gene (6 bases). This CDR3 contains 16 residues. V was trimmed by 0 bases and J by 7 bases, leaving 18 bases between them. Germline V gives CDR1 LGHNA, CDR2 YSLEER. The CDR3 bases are TGCGCCAGCAGCCAAGAAGGAGGCAGGGGCATCTGTGGCTACACCTTC. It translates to CASSQEGGRGICGYTF.

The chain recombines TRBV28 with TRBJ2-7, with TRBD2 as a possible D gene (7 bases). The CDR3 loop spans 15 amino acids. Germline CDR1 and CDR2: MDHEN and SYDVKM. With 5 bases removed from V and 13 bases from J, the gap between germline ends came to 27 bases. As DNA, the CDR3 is TGTGCCAGCAGTCCCGAACATTGGATTGGGGGGGCTAATTACTTC. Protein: CASSPEHWIGGANYF.